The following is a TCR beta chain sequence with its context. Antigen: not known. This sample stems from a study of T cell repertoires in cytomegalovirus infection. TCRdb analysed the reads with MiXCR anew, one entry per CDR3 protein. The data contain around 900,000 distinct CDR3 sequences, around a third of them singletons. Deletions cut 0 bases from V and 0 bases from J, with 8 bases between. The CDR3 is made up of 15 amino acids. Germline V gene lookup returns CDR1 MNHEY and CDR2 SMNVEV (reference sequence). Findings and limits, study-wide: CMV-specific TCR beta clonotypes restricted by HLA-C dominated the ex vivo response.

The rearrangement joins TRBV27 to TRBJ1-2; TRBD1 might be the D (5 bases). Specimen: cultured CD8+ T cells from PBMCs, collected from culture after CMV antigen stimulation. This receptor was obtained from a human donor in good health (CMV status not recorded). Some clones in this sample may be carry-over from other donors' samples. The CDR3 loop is CASSLSGTANYGYTF. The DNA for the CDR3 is TGTGCCAGCAGTTTATCCGGGACCGCTAACTATGGCTACACCTTC.